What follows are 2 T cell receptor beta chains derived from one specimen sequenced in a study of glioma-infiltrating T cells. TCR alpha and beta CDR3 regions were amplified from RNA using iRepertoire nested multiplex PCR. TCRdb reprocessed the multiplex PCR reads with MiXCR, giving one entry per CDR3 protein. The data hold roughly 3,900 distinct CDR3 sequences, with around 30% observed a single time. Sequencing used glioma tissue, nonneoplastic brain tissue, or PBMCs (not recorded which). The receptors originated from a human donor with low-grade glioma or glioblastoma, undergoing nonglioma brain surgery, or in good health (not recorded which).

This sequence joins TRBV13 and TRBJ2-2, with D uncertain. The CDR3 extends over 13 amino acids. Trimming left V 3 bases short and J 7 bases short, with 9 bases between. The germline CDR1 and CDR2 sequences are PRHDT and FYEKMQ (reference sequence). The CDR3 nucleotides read TGTGCCAGCAGCTTGTCTGCCAGCGGGGAGCTGTTTTTT. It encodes CASSLSASGELFF.

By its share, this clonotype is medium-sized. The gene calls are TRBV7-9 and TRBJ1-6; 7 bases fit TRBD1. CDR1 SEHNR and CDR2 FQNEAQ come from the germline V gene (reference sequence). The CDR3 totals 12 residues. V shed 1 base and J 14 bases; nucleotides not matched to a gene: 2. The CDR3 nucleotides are TGTGCCAGCAGCTTAGAACAGGGGTCCCTCCACTTT. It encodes CASSLEQGSLHF.